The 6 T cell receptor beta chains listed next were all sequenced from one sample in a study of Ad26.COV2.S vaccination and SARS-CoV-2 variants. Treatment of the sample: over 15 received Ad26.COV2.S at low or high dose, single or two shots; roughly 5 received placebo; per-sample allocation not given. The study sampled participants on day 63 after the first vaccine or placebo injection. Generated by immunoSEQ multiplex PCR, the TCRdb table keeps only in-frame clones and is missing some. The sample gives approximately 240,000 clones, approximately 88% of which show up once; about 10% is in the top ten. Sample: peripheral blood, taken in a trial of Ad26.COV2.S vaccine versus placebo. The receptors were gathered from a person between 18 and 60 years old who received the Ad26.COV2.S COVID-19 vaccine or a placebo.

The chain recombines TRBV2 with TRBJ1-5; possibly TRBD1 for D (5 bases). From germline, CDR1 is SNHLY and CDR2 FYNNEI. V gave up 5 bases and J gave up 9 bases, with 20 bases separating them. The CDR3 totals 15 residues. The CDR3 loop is CASSHPSEGQGPQHF. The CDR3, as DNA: TGTGCCAGCAGTCACCCATCGGAAGGGCAGGGGCCCCAGCATTTT. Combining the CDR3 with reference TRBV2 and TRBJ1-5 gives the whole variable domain EPEVTQTPSHQVTQMGQEVILRCVPISNHLYFYWYRQILGQKVEFLVSFYNNEISEKSEIFDDQFSVERPDGSNFTLKIRSTKLEDSAMYFCASSHPSEGQGPQHFGDGTRLSIL.

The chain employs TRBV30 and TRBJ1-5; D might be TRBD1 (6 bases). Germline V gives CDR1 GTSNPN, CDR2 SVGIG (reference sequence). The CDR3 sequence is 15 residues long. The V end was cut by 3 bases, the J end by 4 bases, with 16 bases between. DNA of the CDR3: TGTGCCTGGAGCCACCGGACAGCCCTTAATCAGCCCCAGCATTTT. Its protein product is CAWSHRTALNQPQHF. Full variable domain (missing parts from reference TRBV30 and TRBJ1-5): SQTIHQWPATLVQPVGSPLSLECTVEGTSNPNLYWYRQAAGRGLQLLFYSVGIGQISSEVPQNLSASRPQDRQFILSSKKLLLSDSGFYLCAWSHRTALNQPQHFGDGTRLSIL.

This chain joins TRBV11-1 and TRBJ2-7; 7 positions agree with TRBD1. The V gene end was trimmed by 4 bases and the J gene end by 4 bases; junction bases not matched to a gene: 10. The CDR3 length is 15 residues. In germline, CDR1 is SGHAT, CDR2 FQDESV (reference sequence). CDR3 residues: CASSSDRSSIYEQYF. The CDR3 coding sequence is TGTGCCAGCAGCTCGGACAGGTCATCAATTTACGAGCAGTACTTC.

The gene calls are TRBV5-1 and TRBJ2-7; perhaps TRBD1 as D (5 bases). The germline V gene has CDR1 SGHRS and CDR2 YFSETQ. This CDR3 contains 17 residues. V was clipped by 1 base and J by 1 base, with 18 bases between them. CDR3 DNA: TGCGCCAGCAGCTTGACAGGAATTCTTCCCTCATCCTACGAGCAGTACTTC. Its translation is CASSLTGILPSSYEQYF.

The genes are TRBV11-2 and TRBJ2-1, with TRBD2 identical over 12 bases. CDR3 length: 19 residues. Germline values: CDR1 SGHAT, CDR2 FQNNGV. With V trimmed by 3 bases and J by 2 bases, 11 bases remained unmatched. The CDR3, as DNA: TGTGCCAGCAGCTTCCCGACTAGCGGGAGTCAATGGGCCTACAATGAGCAGTTCTTC. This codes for CASSFPTSGSQWAYNEQFF.

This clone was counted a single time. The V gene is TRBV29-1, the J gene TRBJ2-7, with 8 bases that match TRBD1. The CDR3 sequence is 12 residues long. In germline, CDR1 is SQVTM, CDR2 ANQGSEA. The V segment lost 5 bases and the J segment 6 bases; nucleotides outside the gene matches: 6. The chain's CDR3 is CSVLRTGTEQYF. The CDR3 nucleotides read TGCAGCGTTCTCCGGACAGGGACCGAGCAGTACTTC.